The 8 T cell receptor beta chains reported below all come from one sample, sequenced in a study of blood T cells in healthy people across ages (dated by TCRdb to the mid-2010s). The receptor library was made with 5' RACE. A second PCR of roughly 6 to 12 cycles was performed with a sample-barcoded 5' primer and a J-beta primer mix. TCRdb cleaned the public reads at Q25 with fastp, built clones with MiXCR and kept in-frame beta chains. Rows matching on CDR3 protein sequence are summarized as one entry with the most common DNA and genes. In all, the sample holds some 1,800,000 distinct CDR3 sequences, and roughly two fifths of those were seen once. The ten largest clones take up 23% of the sample. Material: blood. Receptor source: a human donor in good health.

The rearrangement joins TRBV2 to TRBJ2-7; TRBD1 matches at 9 bases. V shed 4 bases and J 5 bases; nucleotides not matched to a gene: 9. The germline CDR1 and CDR2 sequences are SNHLY and FYNNEI. The CDR3 is made up of 15 amino acids. The CDR3 protein is CASSVGQGSWDEQYF. CDR3 coding DNA: TGTGCCAGCAGTGTGGGACAGGGAAGTTGGGACGAGCAGTACTTC.

The gene calls are TRBV6-5 and TRBJ1-3, with a possible D match to TRBD1 (5 bases). The V gene lost 7 bases and the J gene lost 9 bases, with 25 bases spanning the gap. Germline V lookup: CDR1 MNHEY, CDR2 SVGAGI. The CDR3 runs 16 residues. In nucleotides, the CDR3 is TGTGCCAGCACCCCTTTACCGACGGGCTTTGGGGGCACCATATATTTT. It encodes CASTPLPTGFGGTIYF.

The chain combines TRBV6-5 with TRBJ2-1; TRBD1 agrees at 7 bases. CDR1 and CDR2 (germline): MNHEY, SVGAGI. The CDR3 sequence is 14 residues long. V shed 5 bases, J shed 12 bases, and the junction held 13 bases outside the gene matches. The CDR3 region has the DNA TGTGCCAGCAGTGACGGGACAGACTTTCAGGCGCAGTTCTTC. Translated: CASSDGTDFQAQFF.

Ten or more counts support this clonotype. V is TRBV29-1 and J is TRBJ2-7; 7 nucleotides line up with TRBD1. The V and J ends lost 3 bases and 5 bases, in that order; junction bases with no gene match: 7. CDR1 is SQVTM, CDR2 ANQGSEA, per germline. The CDR3 length is 13 residues. The CDR3 spells CSVELGQDNEQYF. The CDR3 DNA is TGCAGCGTTGAGCTTGGACAGGATAACGAGCAGTACTTC.

V is TRBV20-1 and J is TRBJ2-2; D possibly corresponds to TRBD1 (6 bases). The CDR3 extends over 13 amino acids. Trimming shortened V by 1 base and J by 4 bases, and 7 bases separated the two germline ends. Germline loops: CDR1 DFQATT, CDR2 SNEGSKA (reference sequence). The CDR3 sequence is CSARGQVTGELFF. In DNA, the CDR3 is TGCAGTGCTAGAGGACAGGTCACCGGGGAGCTGTTTTTT.

In this sample, this clonotype turned up a few times. The gene calls are TRBV28 and TRBJ1-2; maybe TRBD1 (5 bases). With 3 bases removed from V and 5 bases from J, the gap between germline ends came to 13 bases. Germline V lookup: CDR1 MDHEN, CDR2 SYDVKM. This CDR3 has 14 amino acids. The CDR3 DNA is TGTGCCAGCAGTTTCGAGGGACGGAATTATGGCTACACCTTC. Protein sequence: CASSFEGRNYGYTF.

There are a few counts of this clonotype. This rearrangement joins TRBV6-6 to TRBJ2-3; 8 bases agree with TRBD2. There are 13 residues in the CDR3. Losses at the gene ends were 7 bases for V and 5 bases for J; bases not matched to a gene: 5. Germline V CDR1 and CDR2: MNHNY, SVGAGI (reference sequence). CDR3 DNA: TGTGCCAGCACCCGGGGGGGGCGAGATACGCAGTATTTT. This gives the protein CASTRGGRDTQYF.

This clonotype was observed a few times. At one end the junction does not follow the germline gene, possibly because of a read error. The chain combines TRBV5-1 with TRBJ2-1, with D tentatively TRBD1 or TRBD2 (5 bases each). This CDR3 spans 15 amino acids. From germline, CDR1 is SGHRS and CDR2 YFSETQ. The CDR3 nucleotides are TGCGCCAGCAGATTGGGGACCACTCGTGCCCATGAGCAGTTCTTC. Protein: CASRLGTTRAHEQFF.